These 2 T cell receptor beta chains came from one sample sequenced in a study of CXCR3-negative and CXCR3-positive naive CD8 T cells. The method, 5' RACE with UMI labels, was used to prepare the TRB cDNA libraries. TCRdb reprocessed the 5' RACE reads and keeps a single row for each CDR3 protein, giving no DNA. The sample data list 45,000 to 60,000 distinct CDR3 sequences. Sequencing input: naive CXCR3- CD8+ T cells from blood. Subset given: CD45RO-CCR7+CD27+CD95- naive CD8+ T cells lacking CXCR3 (TNR3-). The receptor source for this set is a human donor in good health. Some clones in this sample may be carry-over from other donors' samples.

The rearrangement uses TRBV5-6 and TRBJ2-2; as DNA is missing, the TRBD1 call by TCRdb cannot be tested. The germline CDR1 and CDR2 sequences are SGHDT and YYEEEE. The CDR3 totals 12 residues. CDR3 in amino acids: CASSSLTGELFF.

The rearrangement links TRBV7-8 to TRBJ1-1; TCRdb's D call of TRBD1 is untestable without DNA. Germline V gives CDR1 SGHVS, CDR2 FQNEAQ. The CDR3 consists of 14 residues. CDR3 residues: CASSKQGPNTEAFF.